These T cell receptor beta chains were read from a single sample in a study of CD8 T cells in ankylosing spondylitis. MiXCR, applied by TCRdb to the 5' RACE reads, yields one record per CDR3 protein. The profile shows about 160,000 distinct CDR3 sequences, approximately 16% of them singletons. The material sequenced was blood, either unsorted or a sorted T cell fraction (not recorded which). The receptors shown here come from a male donor with ankylosing spondylitis or in good health (not recorded which). The CDR3 runs from the conserved cysteine through the conserved F or W.

V gene	CDR3 protein
TRBV20-1	CSASPWIGTSYEQYF
TRBV6-1	CASRRTGGGGYTF
TRBV29-1	CSGGRVDEQFF
TRBV4-1	CASSQTSGRSEQYF
TRBV3-1	CASSQPRASSYNEQFF
TRBV30	CAWGQQLSYEQYF
TRBV2	CASIRQALYGGNEQFF
TRBV20-1	CSARDLSRAYEQYF
TRBV5-1	CASSLGVTGDQPQHF
TRBV5-1	CASSVRDWGTDTQYF
TRBV20-1	CSARSGHIYEQYF
TRBV5-1	CASSGGTGSYNEQFF